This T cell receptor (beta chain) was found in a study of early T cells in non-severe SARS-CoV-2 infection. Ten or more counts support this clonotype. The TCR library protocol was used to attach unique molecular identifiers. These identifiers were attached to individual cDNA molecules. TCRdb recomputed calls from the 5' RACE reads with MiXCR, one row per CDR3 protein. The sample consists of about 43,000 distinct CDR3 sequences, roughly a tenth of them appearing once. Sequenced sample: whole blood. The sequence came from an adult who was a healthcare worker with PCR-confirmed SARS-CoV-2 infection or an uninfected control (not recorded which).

CDR3 region: CASSQEARASDEQFF. The DNA for the CDR3 is TGTGCCAGCAGCCAAGAGGCTAGGGCGAGCGATGAGCAGTTCTTC. The V call is TRBV3-1, the J call TRBJ2-1; no clear D. The CDR3 is 15 residues long. V was shortened by 0 bases and J by 8 bases, with 14 bases between the two germline ends. The V gene's germline CDR1 is LGHDT and CDR2 YNNKEL (reference sequence).